Listed below are T cell receptor beta chains from one sample, sequenced in a study of blood T cell repertoires in COVID-19. TCRdb keeps only in-frame clones here, not all; method: immunoSEQ multiplex PCR. Among approximately 230,000 clones, roughly 88% were seen once, and the ten largest hold roughly 2%. Sequenced: peripheral blood. The receptors derive from a woman in her forties who had recovered from COVID-19. Each CDR3 is given with its conserved first and last residue. Fields, in order: J gene, V gene, D gene, CDR3 DNA, CDR3 protein. The D gene is left open where the match is weak.

>TRBJ2-7|TRBV3-1/TRBV3-2|TRBD2
TGTGCCAGCAGCCAAATAGCGGGGGCCTCCTACGAGCAGTACTTC
CASSQIAGASYEQYF
>TRBJ2-3|TRBV9|NA
TGTGCCAGCAGCGTAGGGGACTCGAAAGATACGCAGTATTTT
CASSVGDSKDTQYF
>TRBJ2-7|TRBV4-3|NA
TGCGCCAGCAGCCAAGAACTGGGGTGGAGGGAGAAATTCTACGAGCAGTACTTC
CASSQELGWREKFYEQYF
>TRBJ2-1|TRBV6-5|TRBD2
TGTGCCAGCCCGGGGGGACTAGAGGGATACAATGAGCAGTTCTTC
CASPGGLEGYNEQFF
>TRBJ1-4|TRBV10-3|NA
TGTGCCATCAGCAGGACAGACGGTGAAAAACTGTTTTTT
CAISRTDGEKLFF
>TRBJ2-1|TRBV3-1/TRBV3-2|TRBD1
TGTGCCAGCAGCCAAGGTGGGACAGGGGTAGACAATGAGCAGTTCTTC
CASSQGGTGVDNEQFF
>TRBJ2-7|TRBV15|TRBD1
TGTGCCACCAGCCAACAGGGGCACGGGGAAATAATGGAGCAGTACTTC
CATSQQGHGEIMEQYF
>TRBJ2-6|TRBV5-5|TRBD1
TGTGCCAGCAGCTTGTCCCCAGGGGGCTCTGGGGCCAACGTCCTGACTTTC
CASSLSPGGSGANVLTF
>TRBJ2-7|TRBV3-1/TRBV3-2|TRBD2
TGTGCCAGCAGCCTTAGCGGGAGTCTTTACGAGCAGTACTTC
CASSLSGSLYEQYF
>TRBJ2-5|TRBV29-1|NA
TGCAGCGGCCGACAGATAACGGAGACCCAGTACTTC
CSGRQITETQYF
>TRBJ2-7|TRBV11-1|NA
TGTGCCAGCAGCTCCACAGGGTTGGAAATCTCCTACGAGCAGTACTTC
CASSSTGLEISYEQYF
>TRBJ1-3|TRBV7-8|NA
TGTGCCAGCAGCTTAGGTCAGTCTTTCTCTGGAAACACCATATATTTT
CASSLGQSFSGNTIYF
>TRBJ2-1|TRBV19|NA
TGTGCCAGTAGTCCCTTGGGGCGTATGGCGTCCTACAATGAGCAGTTCTTC
CASSPLGRMASYNEQFF
>TRBJ1-4|TRBV6-5|NA
TGTGCCAGCAGTTACTACGAGGGAAAACTGTTTTTT
CASSYYEGKLFF
>TRBJ2-3|TRBV25-1|TRBD2
TGTGCCAGCAGTGAAGTAGCGGGTTTGGGCACAGATACGCAGTATTTT
CASSEVAGLGTDTQYF
>TRBJ1-5|TRBV19|NA
TGTGCCACCGTCCCCAGGGGCAGGGGCAATCAGCCCCAGCATTTT
CATVPRGRGNQPQHF
>TRBJ2-3|TRBV29-1|TRBD1
TGCAGCGCGGGACAGGGGTTTGATACGCAGTATTTT
CSAGQGFDTQYF
>TRBJ1-2|TRBV5-1|NA
TGCGCCAGCAGCCCGGGGACAAATAACTATGGCTACACCTTC
CASSPGTNNYGYTF
>TRBJ1-5|TRBV19|NA
TGTGCCAGTAGTATCGAGAGGAGGGCCCAGCATTTT
CASSIERRAQHF
>TRBJ1-5|TRBV6-2/TRBV6-3|TRBD1
TGTGCCAGCAGTTTCAACCCCAGGACAGGCTATAGCAATCAGCCCCAGCATTTT
CASSFNPRTGYSNQPQHF
>TRBJ1-6|TRBV2|TRBD1
TGTGCCAGCAGTGAGTGGGACAGCCTAAATTCACCCCTCCACTTT
CASSEWDSLNSPLHF
>TRBJ1-2|TRBV6-6|NA
TGTGCCAGCAGGTCGGAGGTGACTACCTACACCTTC
CASRSEVTTYTF
>TRBJ1-2|TRBV4-3|NA
TGCGCCAGCAGCCAAGGGGGGGGGCTTTTGGATGGCTACACCTTC
CASSQGGGLLDGYTF
>TRBJ2-7|TRBV6-2/TRBV6-3|TRBD2
TGTGCCAGCAGTTCCGGCGGGAGGGCCTACGAGCAGTACTTC
CASSSGGRAYEQYF
>TRBJ2-1|TRBV6-5|NA
TGTGCCAGCAGTCCCCGGGGTAACAATGAGCAGTTCTTC
CASSPRGNNEQFF